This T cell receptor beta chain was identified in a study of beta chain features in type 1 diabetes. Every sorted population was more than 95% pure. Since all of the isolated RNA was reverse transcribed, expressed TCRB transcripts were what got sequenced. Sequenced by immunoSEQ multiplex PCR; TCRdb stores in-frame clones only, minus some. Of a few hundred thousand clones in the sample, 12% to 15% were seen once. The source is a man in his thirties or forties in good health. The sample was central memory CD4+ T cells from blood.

DNA of the CDR3: TGTGCCAGCAGTATGACACCAGGGGATTCACCCCTCCACTTT. Amino acid sequence: CASSMTPGDSPLHF. The chain joins TRBV6-5 to TRBJ1-6; possible D gene TRBD1, 6 bases. The CDR3 loop spans 14 amino acids. V was cut by 5 bases and J by 8 bases, with 13 bases left in between. Germline V gene sequence: CDR1 MNHEY, CDR2 SVGAGI.